This T cell receptor (beta chain) was captured in a study of Graves' ophthalmopathy and Graves' hyperthyroidism. Many counts were recorded for this clonotype. The authors amplified TCR beta CDR3 regions, and they did so from RNA transcripts for repertoire sequencing. Second-round multiplex PCR came after a first-round RT-PCR that employed HTBI primers. TCRdb re-called the multiplex PCR reads through MiXCR, storing one row per CDR3 protein. The sample carries roughly 420,000 distinct CDR3 sequences, around 20% recorded once. This CDR3 contains 15 residues. Germline loops: CDR1 LNHDA, CDR2 SQIVND (reference sequence). The V end lost 5 bases, the J end lost 0 bases, and 8 bases lay between the germline ends.

The rearrangement joins TRBV19 to TRBJ1-6; no clear D. The clonotype was recovered from a woman between 18 and 29 years old with stable Graves' hyperthyroidism. Source material: peripheral blood. CDR3: CASSLASSYNSPLHF. The CDR3 DNA follows: TGTGCCAGTAGTCTGGCGAGCTCCTATAATTCACCCCTCCACTTT.